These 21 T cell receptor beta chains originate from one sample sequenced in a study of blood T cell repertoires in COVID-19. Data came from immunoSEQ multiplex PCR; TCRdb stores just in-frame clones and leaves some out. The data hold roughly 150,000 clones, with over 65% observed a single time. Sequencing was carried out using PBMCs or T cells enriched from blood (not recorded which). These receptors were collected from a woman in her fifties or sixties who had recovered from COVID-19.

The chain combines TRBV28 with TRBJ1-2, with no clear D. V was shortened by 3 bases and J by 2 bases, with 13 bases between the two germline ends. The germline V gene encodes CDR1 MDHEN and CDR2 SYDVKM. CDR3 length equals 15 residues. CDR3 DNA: TGTGCCAGCAGTTTCTCCCCACTAAACAACTATGGCTACACCTTC. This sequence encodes CASSFSPLNNYGYTF.

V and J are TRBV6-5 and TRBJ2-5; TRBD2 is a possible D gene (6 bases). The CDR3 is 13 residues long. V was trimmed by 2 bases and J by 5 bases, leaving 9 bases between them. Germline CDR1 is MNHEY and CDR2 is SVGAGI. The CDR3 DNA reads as TGTGCCAGCAGTTACCCAGGGAGGGAGACCCAGTACTTC. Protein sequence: CASSYPGRETQYF.

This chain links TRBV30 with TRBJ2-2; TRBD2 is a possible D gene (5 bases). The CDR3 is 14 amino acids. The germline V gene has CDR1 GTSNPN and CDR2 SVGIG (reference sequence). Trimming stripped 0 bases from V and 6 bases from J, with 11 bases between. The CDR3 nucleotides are TGTGCCTGGAGTGTCGGTTCGGAGGCCGGGGAGCTGTTTTTT. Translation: CAWSVGSEAGELFF.

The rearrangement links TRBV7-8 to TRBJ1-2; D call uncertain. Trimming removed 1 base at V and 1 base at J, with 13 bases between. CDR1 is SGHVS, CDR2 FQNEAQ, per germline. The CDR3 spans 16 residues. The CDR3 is CASSLVSRVGNYGYTF. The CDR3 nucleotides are TGTGCCAGCAGCTTAGTCTCCCGGGTTGGTAACTATGGCTACACCTTC.

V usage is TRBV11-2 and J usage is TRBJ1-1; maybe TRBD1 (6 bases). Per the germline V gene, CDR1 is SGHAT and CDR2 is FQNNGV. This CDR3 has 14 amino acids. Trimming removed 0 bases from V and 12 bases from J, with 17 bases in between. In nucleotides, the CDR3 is TGTGCCAGCAGCTTAGATCTCGACAGGTTGGGTCCTTTCTTT. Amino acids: CASSLDLDRLGPFF.

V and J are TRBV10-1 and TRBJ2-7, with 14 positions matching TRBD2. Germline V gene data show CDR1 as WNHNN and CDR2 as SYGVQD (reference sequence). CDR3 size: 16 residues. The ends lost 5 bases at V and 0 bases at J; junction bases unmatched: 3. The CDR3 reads CASSPGLAGASYEQYV. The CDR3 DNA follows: TGCGCCAGCAGTCCGGGACTAGCGGGGGCCTCCTACGAGCAGTACGTC.

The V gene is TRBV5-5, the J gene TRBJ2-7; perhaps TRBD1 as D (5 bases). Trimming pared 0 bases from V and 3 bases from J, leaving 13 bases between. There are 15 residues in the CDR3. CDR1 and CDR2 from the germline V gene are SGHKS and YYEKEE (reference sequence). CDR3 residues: CASSLVPFRDYEQYV. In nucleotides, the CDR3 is TGTGCCAGCAGCTTGGTCCCCTTCAGGGACTACGAGCAGTACGTC.

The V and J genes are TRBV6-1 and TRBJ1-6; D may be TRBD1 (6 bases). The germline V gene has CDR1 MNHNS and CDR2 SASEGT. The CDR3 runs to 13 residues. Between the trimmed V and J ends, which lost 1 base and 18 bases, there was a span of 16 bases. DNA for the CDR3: TGTGCCAGCAGTGAAGGTCCCGGGGGGGCTGGCCACTTT. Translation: CASSEGPGGAGHF.

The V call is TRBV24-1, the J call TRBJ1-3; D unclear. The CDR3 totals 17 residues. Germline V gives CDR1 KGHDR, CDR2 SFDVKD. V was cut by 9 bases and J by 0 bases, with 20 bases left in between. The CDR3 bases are TGTGCCACCGCAATTACCCAGGCCTTCTGCTCTGGAAACACCATATATTTT. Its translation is CATAITQAFCSGNTIYF.

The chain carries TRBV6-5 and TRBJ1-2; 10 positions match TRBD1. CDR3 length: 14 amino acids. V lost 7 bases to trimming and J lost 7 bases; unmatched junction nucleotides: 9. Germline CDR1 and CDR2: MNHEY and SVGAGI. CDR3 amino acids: CASTRGQGGRGYTF. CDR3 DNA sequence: TGTGCCAGCACTCGAGGACAGGGGGGTCGTGGCTACACCTTC.

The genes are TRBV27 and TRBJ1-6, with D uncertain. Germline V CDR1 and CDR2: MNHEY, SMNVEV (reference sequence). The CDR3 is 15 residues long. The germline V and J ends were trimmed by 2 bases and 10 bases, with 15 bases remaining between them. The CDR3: CASSLGGLLGSPLHF. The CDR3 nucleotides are TGTGCCAGCAGTTTAGGTGGGCTGCTTGGCTCACCCCTCCACTTT.

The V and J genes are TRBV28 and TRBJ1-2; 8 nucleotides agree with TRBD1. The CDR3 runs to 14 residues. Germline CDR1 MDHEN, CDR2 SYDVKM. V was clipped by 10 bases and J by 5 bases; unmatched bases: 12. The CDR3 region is CATDDRGFLYGYTF. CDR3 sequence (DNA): TGTGCCACCGACGACAGGGGATTCCTTTATGGCTACACCTTC.

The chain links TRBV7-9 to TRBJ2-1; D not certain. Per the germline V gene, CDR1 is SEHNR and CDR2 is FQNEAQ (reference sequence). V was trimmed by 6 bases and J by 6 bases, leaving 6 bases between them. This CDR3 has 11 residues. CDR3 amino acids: CASRGGNEQFF. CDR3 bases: TGTGCCAGCAGAGGCGGCAATGAGCAGTTCTTC.

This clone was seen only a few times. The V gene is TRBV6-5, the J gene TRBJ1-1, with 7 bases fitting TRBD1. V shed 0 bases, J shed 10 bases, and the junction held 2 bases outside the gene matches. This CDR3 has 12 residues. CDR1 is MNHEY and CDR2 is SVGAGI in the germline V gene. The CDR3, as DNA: TGTGCCAGCAGTTACTCGTCAGGGGGAGCTTTCTTT. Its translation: CASSYSSGGAFF.

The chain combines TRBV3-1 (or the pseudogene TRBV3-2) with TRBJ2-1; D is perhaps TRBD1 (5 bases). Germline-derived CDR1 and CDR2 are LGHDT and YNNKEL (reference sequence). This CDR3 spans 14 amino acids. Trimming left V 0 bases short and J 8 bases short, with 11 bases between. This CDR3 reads CASSQDWKGHEQFF. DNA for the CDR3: TGTGCCAGCAGCCAAGATTGGAAGGGGCATGAGCAGTTCTTC.

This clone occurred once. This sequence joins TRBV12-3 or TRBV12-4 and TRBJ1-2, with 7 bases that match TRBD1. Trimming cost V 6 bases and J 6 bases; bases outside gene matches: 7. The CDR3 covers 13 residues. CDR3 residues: CASRSQGRNGYTF. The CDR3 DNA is TGTGCCAGCAGATCACAGGGGCGGAATGGCTACACCTTC.

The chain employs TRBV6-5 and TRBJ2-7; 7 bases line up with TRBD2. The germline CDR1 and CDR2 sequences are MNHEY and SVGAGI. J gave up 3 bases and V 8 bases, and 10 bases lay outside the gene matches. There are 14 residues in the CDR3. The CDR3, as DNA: TGTGCCAGCCGAGGGAGGGGAAGAGACTACGAGCAGTACGTC. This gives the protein CASRGRGRDYEQYV.

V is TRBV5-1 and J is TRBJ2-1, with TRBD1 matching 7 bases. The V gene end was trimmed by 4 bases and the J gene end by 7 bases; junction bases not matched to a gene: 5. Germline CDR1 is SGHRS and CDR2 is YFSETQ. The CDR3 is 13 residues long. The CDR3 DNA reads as TGCGCCAGCAGCGACCTCAGGGGGAATGAGCAGTTCTTC. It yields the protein CASSDLRGNEQFF.

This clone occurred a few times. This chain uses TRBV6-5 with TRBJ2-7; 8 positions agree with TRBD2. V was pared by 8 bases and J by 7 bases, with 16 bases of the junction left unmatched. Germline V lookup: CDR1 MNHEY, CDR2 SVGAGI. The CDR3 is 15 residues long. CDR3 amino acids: CASSGVAGGSSEQYF. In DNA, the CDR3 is TGTGCCAGCTCCGGCGTGGCGGGGGGATCCTCGGAGCAGTACTTC.

CDR3 DNA sequence: TGTGCCAGCAGCCCCTCCGACAGGCCCCATCAGCCCCAGCATTTT. It translates to CASSPSDRPHQPQHF. The rearrangement joins TRBV3-1 (or the pseudogene TRBV3-2) to TRBJ1-5; TRBD1 is a possible D gene (6 bases). This CDR3 has 15 amino acids. Trimming stripped 4 bases from V and 5 bases from J, with 15 bases between. Germline V gene sequence: CDR1 LGHDT, CDR2 YNNKEL (reference sequence).

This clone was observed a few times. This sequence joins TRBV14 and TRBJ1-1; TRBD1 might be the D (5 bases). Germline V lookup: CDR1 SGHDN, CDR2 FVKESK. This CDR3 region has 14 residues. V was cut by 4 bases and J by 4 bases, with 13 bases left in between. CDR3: CASSPIGGGTEAFF. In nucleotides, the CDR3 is TGTGCCAGCAGCCCTATCGGCGGGGGCACTGAAGCTTTCTTT.